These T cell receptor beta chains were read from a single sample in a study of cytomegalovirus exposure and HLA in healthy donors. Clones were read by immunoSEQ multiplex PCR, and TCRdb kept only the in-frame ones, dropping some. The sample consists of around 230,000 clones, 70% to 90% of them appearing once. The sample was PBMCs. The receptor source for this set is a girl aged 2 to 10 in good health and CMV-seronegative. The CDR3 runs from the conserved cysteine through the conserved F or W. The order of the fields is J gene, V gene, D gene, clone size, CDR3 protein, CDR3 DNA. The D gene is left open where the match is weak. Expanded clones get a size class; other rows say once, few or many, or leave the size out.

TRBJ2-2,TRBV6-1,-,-,CASSEEGTGELFF,TGTGCCAGCAGTGAGGAGGGCACCGGGGAGCTGTTTTTT
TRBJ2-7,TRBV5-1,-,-,CASSLVGSQVSYEQYF,TGCGCCAGCAGCTTGGTTGGGTCCCAGGTTTCCTACGAGCAGTACTTC
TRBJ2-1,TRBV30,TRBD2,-,CAWSSTRTSGRSSEQFF,TGTGCCTGGAGTTCAACTAGGACTAGCGGGAGGAGCAGTGAGCAGTTCTTC
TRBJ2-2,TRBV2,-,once,CASIVGGPDTGELFF,TGTGCCAGCATAGTGGGGGGGCCGGACACCGGGGAGCTGTTTTTT
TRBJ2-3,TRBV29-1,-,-,CSVVPGWGTDTQYF,TGCAGCGTTGTTCCAGGGTGGGGCACAGATACGCAGTATTTT
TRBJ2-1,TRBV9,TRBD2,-,CASSVGEGLAANEQFF,TGTGCCAGCAGCGTAGGAGAGGGACTAGCTGCTAATGAGCAGTTCTTC
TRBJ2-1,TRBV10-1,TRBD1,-,CASGNRDRVDEQFF,TGCGCCAGCGGAAACCGGGACAGGGTCGATGAGCAGTTCTTC
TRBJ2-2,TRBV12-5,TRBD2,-,CASGLGPLGRVGGELFF,TGTGCTAGTGGTTTGGGTCCGCTCGGGAGGGTGGGCGGGGAGCTGTTTTTT
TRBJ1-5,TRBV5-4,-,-,CASSLAPGSNQPQHF,TGTGCCAGCAGCTTGGCCCCAGGGAGCAATCAGCCCCAGCATTTT
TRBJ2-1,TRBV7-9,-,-,CASSLEQVEQFF,TGTGCCAGCAGCTTAGAACAGGTCGAGCAGTTCTTC
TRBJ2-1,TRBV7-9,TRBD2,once,CASSLTRTDSGGEQFF,TGTGCCAGCAGCTTGACCCGGACCGATAGCGGGGGGGAGCAGTTCTTC
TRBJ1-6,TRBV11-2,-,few,CASSARWEVRNSPLHF,TGTGCCAGCAGCGCCCGATGGGAGGTTAGGAATTCACCCCTCCACTTT
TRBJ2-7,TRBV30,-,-,CAWSVRAGSYEQYF,TGTGCCTGGAGTGTACGGGCGGGATCCTACGAGCAGTACTTC
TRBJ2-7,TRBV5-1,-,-,CASSLDPLRSYEQYF,TGCGCCAGCAGCTTGGATCCACTACGCTCCTACGAGCAGTACTTC
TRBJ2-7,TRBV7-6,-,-,CASSLPMGRISEQYF,TGTGCCAGCAGCTTACCTATGGGCAGGATAAGCGAGCAGTACTTC